Below, 19 T cell receptor beta chains from the same sample are listed, as sequenced in a study of cytomegalovirus exposure and HLA in healthy donors. PCR involved 60 Vbeta and 13 Jbeta primers. Method: immunoSEQ multiplex PCR; TCRdb's copy keeps in-frame clones and lacks some. The sample contains about 190,000 clones, 70% to 75% of which appear only once. What was sequenced was PBMCs. These receptors were obtained from a woman in her 30s in good health and CMV-seropositive.

The chain uses TRBV27 and TRBJ2-1, with 10 bases fitting TRBD2. CDR1 is MNHEY, CDR2 SMNVEV, per germline (reference sequence). V shed 5 bases, J shed 9 bases, and the junction held 13 bases outside the gene matches. CDR3 length equals 16 residues. The CDR3 DNA reads as TGTGCCAGCAGTAGGCCGGCTAGCGGGAGAATAGGTGAGCAGTTCTTC. This translates into CASSRPASGRIGEQFF.

V is TRBV13 and J is TRBJ2-1, with 12 nucleotides matching TRBD2. The CDR3 spans 16 residues. Germline V gene sequence: CDR1 PRHDT, CDR2 FYEKMQ (reference sequence). With V trimmed by 2 bases and J by 5 bases, 4 bases remained unmatched. The CDR3 region has the DNA TGTGCCAGCAGCTTATCTAGCGGGAGGGCGAACAATGAGCAGTTCTTC. The encoded protein is CASSLSSGRANNEQFF.

The genes are TRBV27 and TRBJ2-1, with D perhaps matching TRBD2 (5 bases). The CDR3 loop spans 16 amino acids. The V gene's germline CDR1 is MNHEY and CDR2 SMNVEV (reference sequence). V was pared by 5 bases and J by 0 bases, with 14 bases between. The CDR3 nucleotides read TGTGCCAGCAGTCCCCTCCCTAGCAGCTCCTACAATGAGCAGTTCTTC. Translating gives CASSPLPSSSYNEQFF.

This chain connects TRBV7-9 to TRBJ2-7; tentatively, D is TRBD1 (5 bases). In germline, CDR1 is SEHNR, CDR2 FQNEAQ (reference sequence). V lost 5 bases and J 4 bases, leaving 12 bases between the germline ends. The CDR3 sequence is 13 residues long. The CDR3 DNA reads TGTGCCAGCAGCCCCAAGGGGCGGTACGAGCAGTACTTC. Translated: CASSPKGRYEQYF.

This chain uses TRBV6-5 with TRBJ2-3; maybe TRBD2 (6 bases). The CDR3 has 15 residues. The germline CDR1 and CDR2 sequences are MNHEY and SVGAGI. The V and J ends lost 7 bases and 6 bases respectively, with 20 bases between them. The CDR3 loop reads CASTPTGEIRDTQYF. CDR3 DNA: TGTGCCAGCACCCCAACGGGAGAAATTAGGGATACGCAGTATTTT.

The chain links TRBV5-1 to TRBJ1-1, with D perhaps TRBD1 (5 bases). V was clipped by 0 bases and J by 0 bases, with 9 bases between them. The CDR3 totals 15 residues. The germline gives CDR1 SGHRS, CDR2 YFSETQ. The chain's CDR3 is CASSLEGRMNTEAFF. CDR3 sequence (DNA): TGCGCCAGCAGCTTGGAGGGGAGGATGAACACTGAAGCTTTCTTT.

V is TRBV28 and J is TRBJ2-7, with D perhaps matching TRBD2 (7 bases). V was shortened by 6 bases and J by 2 bases, with 17 bases between the two germline ends. The CDR3 extends over 15 amino acids. Germline CDR1 and CDR2: MDHEN and SYDVKM. This CDR3 is CASRTSEGGTYEQYF. The DNA of the CDR3 is TGTGCCAGCAGAACCTCTGAGGGGGGGACCTACGAGCAGTACTTC.

This clone occurred a few times. The chain combines TRBV23-1 with TRBJ2-7; 7 bases are a match to TRBD1. TRBV23-1 is placed among ORFs of uncertain function. J gave up 2 bases and V 2 bases, and 12 bases lay outside the gene matches. This CDR3 region has 17 residues. CDR3 sequence (DNA): TGCGCCAGCAGTCAAACGGGACCGGGACAGATACCCTACGAGCAGTACTTC. Translated, it gives CASSQTGPGQIPYEQYF.

A few counts support this clone. The chain has TRBV6-1 and TRBJ1-5, with no clear D. The germline gives CDR1 MNHNS, CDR2 SASEGT. The germline V and J ends were trimmed by 8 bases and 1 base, with 12 bases remaining between them. The CDR3 contains 14 residues. This chain's CDR3 is CASRGSGSNQPQHF. In DNA form, the CDR3 reads TGTGCCAGCCGGGGTTCTGGGAGCAATCAGCCCCAGCATTTT.

The CDR3 spells CSAGTGTRYEQYF. Here the CDR3 DNA reads TGCAGCGCAGGGACAGGGACCCGGTACGAGCAGTACTTC. The rearrangement links TRBV29-1 to TRBJ2-7, with 9 bases fitting TRBD1. V lost 7 bases, J lost 4 bases, and 8 bases stayed unmatched. The germline CDR1 and CDR2 sequences are SQVTM and ANQGSEA. The CDR3 sequence is 13 residues long.

The chain couples TRBV4-1 to TRBJ2-3; TRBD2 matches 9 bases. J was trimmed by 4 bases and V by 4 bases; bases with no gene match: 6. From germline, CDR1 is MGHRA and CDR2 YSYEKL. The CDR3 covers 15 residues. CDR3 bases: TGCGCCAGCAGCCGCCGACTAGCGGCACCAGATACGCAGTATTTT. It specifies CASSRRLAAPDTQYF.

The chain links TRBV11-2 to TRBJ2-5; 8 bases line up with TRBD1. The DNA end is more similar to TRBJ2-7, so the J call may be wrong. CDR1 is SGHAT and CDR2 is FQNNGV in the germline V gene. The CDR3 spans 14 residues. CDR3 loop: CASSLEQGGYEQYF. The CDR3 bases are TGTGCCAGCAGCTTAGAACAGGGGGGTTACGAGCAGTACTTC.

The J gene is TRBJ2-7, the V gene TRBV5-1; the D gene is possibly TRBD1 (7 bases). The CDR3 loop spans 16 amino acids. Per germline, CDR1 SGHRS and CDR2 YFSETQ. The V end was cut by 2 bases, the J end by 6 bases, with 21 bases between. The CDR3 sequence: CASSLEVRQGGVEQYF. CDR3 in DNA: TGCGCCAGCAGCTTAGAAGTGAGGCAGGGGGGAGTCGAGCAGTACTTC.

The V call is TRBV28, the J call TRBJ2-2, with 8 bases lining up with TRBD2. The V and J ends lost 5 bases and 4 bases, in that order; junction bases with no gene match: 6. The CDR3 is 15 amino acids. Germline loops: CDR1 MDHEN, CDR2 SYDVKM. Written as DNA, the CDR3 is TGTGCCAGCAGTCTTCGGGGACTAGTCACCGGGGAGCTGTTTTTT. This gives the protein CASSLRGLVTGELFF.

The chain couples TRBV28 to TRBJ1-2; 7 nucleotides align to TRBD1. The CDR3 contains 14 residues. V shed 3 bases, J shed 2 bases, and the junction held 3 bases outside the gene matches. CDR1 is MDHEN and CDR2 is SYDVKM in the germline V gene. The DNA of the CDR3 is TGTGCCAGCAGTTTGGGACAGCAGAACTATGGCTACACCTTC. It yields the protein CASSLGQQNYGYTF.

The chain has TRBV5-1 and TRBJ2-1; 9 bases are shared with TRBD2. V was pared by 3 bases and J by 4 bases, with 5 bases of the junction left unmatched. The CDR3 covers 15 residues. From germline, CDR1 is SGHRS and CDR2 YFSETQ. For the CDR3, the DNA is TGCGCCAGCAGCTCGGAGACTAGCGGATACAATGAGCAGTTCTTC. Translated: CASSSETSGYNEQFF.

The chain links TRBV5-1 to TRBJ2-3; D unclear. The CDR3 loop spans 15 amino acids. Germline CDR1 is SGHRS and CDR2 is YFSETQ. The germline V and J ends were trimmed by 2 bases and 1 base, with 11 bases remaining between them. The CDR3 is CASSFQAPGTDTQYF. CDR3 nucleotides: TGCGCCAGCAGCTTCCAGGCACCGGGCACAGATACGCAGTATTTT.

The chain uses TRBV6-1 and TRBJ2-7, with 9 bases lining up with TRBD2. Germline V gene sequence: CDR1 MNHNS, CDR2 SASEGT. This CDR3 is built from 14 residues. V shed 5 bases, J shed 2 bases, and the junction held 4 bases outside the gene matches. In DNA, the CDR3 is TGTGCCAGCAGTTCTAGCGGGGCTACCTACGAGCAGTACTTC. The encoded protein is CASSSSGATYEQYF.

The CDR3 protein is CASSLQGKGELFF. Here the CDR3 DNA reads TGCGCCAGCAGCCTACAGGGGAAGGGGGAGCTGTTTTTT. The chain combines TRBV10-1 with TRBJ2-2, with 7 bases that match TRBD1. Germline V gene sequence: CDR1 WNHNN, CDR2 SYGVQD (reference sequence). V lost 6 bases, J lost 8 bases, and 6 bases stayed unmatched. CDR3 size: 13 residues.